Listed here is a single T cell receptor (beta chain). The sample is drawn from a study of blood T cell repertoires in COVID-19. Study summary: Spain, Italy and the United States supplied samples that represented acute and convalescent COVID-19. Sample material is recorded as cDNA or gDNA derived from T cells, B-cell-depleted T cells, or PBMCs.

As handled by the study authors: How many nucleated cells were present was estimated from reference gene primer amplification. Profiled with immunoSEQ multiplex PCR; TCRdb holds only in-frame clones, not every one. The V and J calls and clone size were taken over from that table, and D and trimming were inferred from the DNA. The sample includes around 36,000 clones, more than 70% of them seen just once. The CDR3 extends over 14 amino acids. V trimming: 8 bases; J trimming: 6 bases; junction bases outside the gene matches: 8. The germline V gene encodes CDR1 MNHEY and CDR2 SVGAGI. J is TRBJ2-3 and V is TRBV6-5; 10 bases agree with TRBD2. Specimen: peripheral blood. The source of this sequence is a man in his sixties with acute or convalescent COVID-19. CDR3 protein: CASGLAGALDTQYF. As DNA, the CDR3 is TGTGCCAGCGGGCTAGCGGGAGCTTTGGATACGCAGTATTTT.